Shown below are 9 T cell receptor beta chains from a single sample sequenced in a study of cytomegalovirus exposure and HLA in healthy donors. PCR amplification relied on 60 Vbeta primers (plus 13 Jbeta primers). Method: immunoSEQ multiplex PCR; TCRdb's copy keeps in-frame clones and lacks some. Here the sample table reports about 38,000 clones. The sequencing input was PBMCs. These receptors came from a man aged 40-49 years in good health and CMV-seropositive.

This chain joins TRBV6-4 and TRBJ2-1, with D unclear. Per the germline V gene, CDR1 is MRHNA and CDR2 is SNTAGT. The CDR3 runs to 15 residues. V was shortened by 4 bases and J by 0 bases, with 10 bases between the two germline ends. The CDR3 DNA is TGTGCCAGCAGTGGTGCTGTCGGCTCCTACAATGAGCAGTTCTTC. It translates to CASSGAVGSYNEQFF.

For the CDR3, the DNA is TGTGCCAGCAGCGTACAGGCCCTTAACACTGAAGCTTTCTTT. This codes for CASSVQALNTEAFF. V gene TRBV9 combines with J gene TRBJ1-1; D is undetermined. The CDR3 sequence is 14 residues long. Per germline, CDR1 SGDLS and CDR2 YYNGEE. V lost 1 base and J 2 bases, leaving 9 bases between the germline ends.

The chain combines TRBV19 with TRBJ2-5; 9 nucleotides line up with TRBD1. Germline V CDR1 and CDR2: LNHDA, SQIVND (reference sequence). The junction had 8 bases not matched to a gene; V was cut back by 4 bases and J by 5 bases. The CDR3 sequence is 15 residues long. This CDR3 reads CASSTQGAESETQYF. Written as DNA, the CDR3 is TGTGCCAGTAGTACACAGGGGGCGGAGAGTGAGACCCAGTACTTC.

The chain links TRBV30 to TRBJ2-7, with 7 bases identical to TRBD1. The V segment lost 0 bases and the J segment 4 bases; nucleotides outside the gene matches: 3. The CDR3 extends over 13 amino acids. Germline values: CDR1 GTSNPN, CDR2 SVGIG (reference sequence). CDR3 region: CAWSVRDRYEQYF. Here the CDR3 DNA reads TGTGCCTGGAGTGTAAGGGACAGATACGAGCAGTACTTC.

The rearrangement joins TRBV28 to TRBJ2-3; the match to TRBD2 covers 8 bases. This CDR3 has 15 residues. V shed 6 bases and J 0 bases; nucleotides not matched to a gene: 5. Germline loops: CDR1 MDHEN, CDR2 SYDVKM. CDR3 nucleotides: TGTGCCAGCAGCCCTACTAGCGGAAGCACAGATACGCAGTATTTT. Translating gives CASSPTSGSTDTQYF.

The gene calls are TRBV19 and TRBJ1-2, with 10 bases fitting TRBD1. V shed 7 bases and J 4 bases; nucleotides not matched to a gene: 9. This CDR3 is 15 amino acids long. Germline loops: CDR1 LNHDA, CDR2 SQIVND (reference sequence). The CDR3 bases are TGTGCCAGTATTCCCCGGGACAGGGGACTCTATGGCTACACCTTC. Translated, it gives CASIPRDRGLYGYTF. The full variable domain, with the rest looked up from reference TRBV19 and TRBJ1-2, is DGGITQSPKYLFRKEGQNVTLSCEQNLNHDAMYWYRQDPGQGLRLIYYSQIVNDFQKGDIAEGYSVSREKKESFPLTVTSAQKNPTAFYLCASIPRDRGLYGYTFGSGTRLTVV.

The V and J genes are TRBV30 and TRBJ1-4, with D perhaps matching TRBD1 (5 bases). The CDR3 is made up of 14 amino acids. Germline V gene sequence: CDR1 GTSNPN, CDR2 SVGIG (reference sequence). CDR3 amino acids: CAVTRGTTNEKLFF. The CDR3 DNA sequence: TGTGCTGTCACTCGGGGGACAACTAATGAAAAACTGTTTTTT.

This chain links TRBV29-1 with TRBJ2-5; the match to TRBD1 covers 10 bases. CDR3 length: 12 amino acids. CDR1 and CDR2 (germline): SQVTM, ANQGSEA. The V gene end was trimmed by 6 bases and the J gene end by 5 bases; junction bases not matched to a gene: 3. CDR3 bases: TGCAGCGTGACAGGGGGCACGGAGACCCAGTACTTC. This encodes CSVTGGTETQYF.

The genes are TRBV5-1 and TRBJ2-3; 8 nucleotides match TRBD2. With 2 bases clipped from V and 9 bases from J, the junction kept 8 bases outside the gene matches. Germline assignment: CDR1 SGHRS and CDR2 YFSETQ. The CDR3 has 14 residues. The CDR3 bases are TGCGCCAGCAGCTTAGCGGGAGCCCCCGGGACGCAGTATTTT. Protein: CASSLAGAPGTQYF.